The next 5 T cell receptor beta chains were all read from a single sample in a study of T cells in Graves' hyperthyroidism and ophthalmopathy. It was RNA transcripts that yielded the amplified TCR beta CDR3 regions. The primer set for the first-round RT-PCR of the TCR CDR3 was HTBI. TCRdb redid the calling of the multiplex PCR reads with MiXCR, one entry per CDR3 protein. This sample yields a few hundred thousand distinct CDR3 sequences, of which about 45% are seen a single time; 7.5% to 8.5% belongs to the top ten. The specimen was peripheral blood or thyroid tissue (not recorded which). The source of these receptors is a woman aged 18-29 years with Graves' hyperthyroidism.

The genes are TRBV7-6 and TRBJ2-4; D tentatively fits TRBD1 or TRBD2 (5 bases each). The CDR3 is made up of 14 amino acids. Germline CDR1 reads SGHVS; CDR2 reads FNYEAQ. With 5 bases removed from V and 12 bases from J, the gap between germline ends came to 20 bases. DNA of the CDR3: TGTGCCAGCAGCCAAGTCGGGGCAGCCCAACGTCAGTACTTC. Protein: CASSQVGAAQRQYF.

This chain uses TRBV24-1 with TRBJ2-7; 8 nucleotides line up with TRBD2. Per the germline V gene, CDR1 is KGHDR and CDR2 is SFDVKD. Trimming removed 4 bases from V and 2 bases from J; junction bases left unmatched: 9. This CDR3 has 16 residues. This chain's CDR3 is CATSDLSSGTPYEQYF. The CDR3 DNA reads TGTGCCACCAGTGACCTTAGTAGCGGGACCCCCTACGAGCAGTACTTC.

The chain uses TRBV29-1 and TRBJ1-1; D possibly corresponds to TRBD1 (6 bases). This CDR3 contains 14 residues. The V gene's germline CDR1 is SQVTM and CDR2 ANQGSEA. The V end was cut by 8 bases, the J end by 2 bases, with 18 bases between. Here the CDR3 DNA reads TGCAGCTTGGCCAGTAAGGGGGGCAACACTGAAGCTTTCTTT. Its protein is CSLASKGGNTEAFF. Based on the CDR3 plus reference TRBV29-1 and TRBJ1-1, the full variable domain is SAVISQKPSRDICQRGTSLTIQCQVDSQVTMMFWYRQQPGQSLTLIATANQGSEATYESGFVIDKFPISRPNLTFSTLTVSNMSPEDSSIYLCSLASKGGNTEAFFGQGTRLTVV.

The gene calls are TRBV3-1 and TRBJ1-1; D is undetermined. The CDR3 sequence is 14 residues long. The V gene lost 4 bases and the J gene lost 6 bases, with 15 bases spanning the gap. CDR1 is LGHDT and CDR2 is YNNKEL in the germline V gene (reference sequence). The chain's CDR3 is CASSPWVGGSEAFF. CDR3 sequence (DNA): TGTGCCAGCAGCCCGTGGGTGGGCGGCTCTGAAGCTTTCTTT.

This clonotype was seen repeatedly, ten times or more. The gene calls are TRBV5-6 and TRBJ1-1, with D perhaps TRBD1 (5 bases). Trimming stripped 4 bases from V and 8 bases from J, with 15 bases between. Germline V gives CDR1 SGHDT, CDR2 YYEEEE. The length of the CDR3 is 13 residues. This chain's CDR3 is CASSTETGDEAFF. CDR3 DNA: TGTGCCAGCAGCACCGAGACCGGGGACGAAGCTTTCTTT.